This entry concerns a single T cell receptor (beta chain). TCRdb processed the 5' RACE reads anew with MiXCR; each CDR3 protein has one entry. The table includes around 180,000 distinct CDR3 sequences, 10% to 15% detected once. The sample comes from a study of CD8 T cells in ankylosing spondylitis. The CDR3 extends over 19 amino acids. Sequenced input: blood, either unsorted or a sorted T cell fraction (not recorded which). This receptor was obtained from a female donor with ankylosing spondylitis or in good health (not recorded which). V usage is TRBV21-1 and J usage is TRBJ1-5; no check of the table's D call, TRBD1, against the DNA was made. TRBV21-1 is listed as a pseudogene. The CDR3 loop is CASSTFRDRRPRGNQPQHF. CDR3 sequence (DNA): TGTGCCAGCAGCACGTTCCGGGACAGGAGACCTCGTGGCAATCAGCCCCAGCATTTT.